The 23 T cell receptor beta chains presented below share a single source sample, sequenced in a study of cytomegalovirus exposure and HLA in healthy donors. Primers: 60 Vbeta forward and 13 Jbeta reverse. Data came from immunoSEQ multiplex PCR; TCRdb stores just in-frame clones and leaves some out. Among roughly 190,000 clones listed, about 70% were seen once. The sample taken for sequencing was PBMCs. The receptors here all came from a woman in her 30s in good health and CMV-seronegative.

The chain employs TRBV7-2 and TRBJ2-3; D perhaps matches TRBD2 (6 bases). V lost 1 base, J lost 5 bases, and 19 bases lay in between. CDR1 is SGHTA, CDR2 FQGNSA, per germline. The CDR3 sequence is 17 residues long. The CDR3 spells CASSLVRGGVGLDTQYF. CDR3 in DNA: TGTGCCAGCAGCTTAGTGCGCGGCGGGGTGGGATTAGATACGCAGTATTTT.

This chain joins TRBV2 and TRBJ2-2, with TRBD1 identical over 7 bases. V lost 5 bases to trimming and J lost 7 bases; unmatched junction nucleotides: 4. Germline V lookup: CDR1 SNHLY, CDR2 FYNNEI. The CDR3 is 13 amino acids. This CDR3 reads CASSTGVSGELFF. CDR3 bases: TGTGCCAGCAGTACAGGGGTTAGCGGGGAGCTGTTTTTT. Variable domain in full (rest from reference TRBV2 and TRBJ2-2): EPEVTQTPSHQVTQMGQEVILRCVPISNHLYFYWYRQILGQKVEFLVSFYNNEISEKSEIFDDQFSVERPDGSNFTLKIRSTKLEDSAMYFCASSTGVSGELFFGEGSRLTVL.

The chain's CDR3 is CASTPENSYEQYF. The CDR3 region has the DNA TGTGCCAGCACCCCGGAGAACTCCTACGAGCAGTACTTC. This chain joins TRBV2 and TRBJ2-7; D gene ambiguous. V lost 7 bases and J lost 0, with 10 bases in between. The CDR3 consists of 13 residues. Germline V gives CDR1 SNHLY, CDR2 FYNNEI.

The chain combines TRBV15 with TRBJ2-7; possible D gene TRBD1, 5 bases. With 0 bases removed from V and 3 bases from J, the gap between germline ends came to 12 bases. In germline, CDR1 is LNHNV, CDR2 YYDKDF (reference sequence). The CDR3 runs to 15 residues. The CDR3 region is CATSRDPDSNYEQYF. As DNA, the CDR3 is TGTGCCACCAGCAGAGATCCCGACAGTAACTACGAGCAGTACTTC.

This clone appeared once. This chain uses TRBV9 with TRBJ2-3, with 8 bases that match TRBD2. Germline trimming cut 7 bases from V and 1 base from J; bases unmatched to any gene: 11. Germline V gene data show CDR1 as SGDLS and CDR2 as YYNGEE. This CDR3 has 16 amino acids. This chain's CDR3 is CASSRGGLKRTDTQYF. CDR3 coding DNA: TGTGCCAGCTCCCGGGGGGGCCTAAAACGCACAGATACGCAGTATTTT.

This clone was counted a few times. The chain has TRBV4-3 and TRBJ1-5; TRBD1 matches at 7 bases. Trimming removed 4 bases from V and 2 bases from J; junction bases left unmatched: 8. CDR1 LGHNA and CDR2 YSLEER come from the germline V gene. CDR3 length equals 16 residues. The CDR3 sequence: CASSLNTGQGNQPQHF. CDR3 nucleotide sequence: TGCGCCAGCAGCCTAAATACTGGACAGGGCAATCAGCCCCAGCATTTT.

CDR3 coding DNA: TGTGCCAGCAGCCCCGCAGATGAGCAGTTCTTC. This encodes CASSPADEQFF. The chain employs TRBV11-2 and TRBJ2-1; D remains unclear. The CDR3 has 11 amino acids. The germline gives CDR1 SGHAT, CDR2 FQNNGV. Trimming stripped 5 bases from V and 8 bases from J, with 7 bases between.

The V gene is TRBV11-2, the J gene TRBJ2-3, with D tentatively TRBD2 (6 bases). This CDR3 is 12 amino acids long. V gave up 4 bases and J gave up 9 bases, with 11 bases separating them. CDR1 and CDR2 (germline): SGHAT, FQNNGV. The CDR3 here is CASSSSGDTQYF. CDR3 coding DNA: TGTGCCAGCAGCTCGTCGGGGGACACGCAGTATTTT.

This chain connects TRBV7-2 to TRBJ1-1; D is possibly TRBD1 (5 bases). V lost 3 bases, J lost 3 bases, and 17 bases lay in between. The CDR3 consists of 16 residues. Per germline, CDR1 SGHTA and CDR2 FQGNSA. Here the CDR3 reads CASSFSAGGRDTEAFF. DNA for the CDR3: TGTGCCAGCAGCTTCTCGGCGGGGGGGAGGGACACTGAAGCTTTCTTT.

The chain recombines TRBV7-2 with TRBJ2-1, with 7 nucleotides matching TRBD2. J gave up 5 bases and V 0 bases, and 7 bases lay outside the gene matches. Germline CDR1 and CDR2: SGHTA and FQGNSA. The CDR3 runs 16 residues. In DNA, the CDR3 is TGTGCCAGCAGCTTAGCCATTGTGGCGGGGGACAATGAGCAGTTCTTC. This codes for CASSLAIVAGDNEQFF. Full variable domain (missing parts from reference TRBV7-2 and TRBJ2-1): GAGVSQSPSNKVTEKGKDVELRCDPISGHTALYWYRQSLGQGLEFLIYFQGNSAPDKSGLPSDRFSAERTGGSVSTLTIQRTQQEDSAVYLCASSLAIVAGDNEQFFGPGTRLTVL.

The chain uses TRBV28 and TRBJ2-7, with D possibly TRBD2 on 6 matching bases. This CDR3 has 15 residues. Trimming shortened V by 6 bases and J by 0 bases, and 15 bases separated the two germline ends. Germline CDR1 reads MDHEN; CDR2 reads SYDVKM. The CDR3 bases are TGTGCCAGCAGGATAAATAGCGGAAACTCCTACGAGCAGTACTTC. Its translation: CASRINSGNSYEQYF.

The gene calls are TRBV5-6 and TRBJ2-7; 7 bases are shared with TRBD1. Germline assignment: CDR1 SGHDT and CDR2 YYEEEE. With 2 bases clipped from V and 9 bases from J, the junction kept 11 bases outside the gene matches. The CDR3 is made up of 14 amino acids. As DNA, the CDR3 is TGTGCCAGCAGCTTTAATCAGGGGGTTCCCGGGCAGTACTTC. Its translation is CASSFNQGVPGQYF.

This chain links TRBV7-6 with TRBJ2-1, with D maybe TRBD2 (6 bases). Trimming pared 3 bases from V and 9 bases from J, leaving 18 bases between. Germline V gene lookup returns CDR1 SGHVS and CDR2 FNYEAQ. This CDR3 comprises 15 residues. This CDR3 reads CASSLSAAGPPEQFF. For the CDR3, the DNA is TGTGCCAGCAGCTTGTCCGCCGCGGGGCCACCTGAGCAGTTCTTC. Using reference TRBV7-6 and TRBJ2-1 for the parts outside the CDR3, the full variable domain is GAGVSQSPRYKVTKRGQDVALRCDPISGHVSLYWYRQALGQGPEFLTYFNYEAQQDKSGLPNDRFSAERPEGSISTLTIQRTEQRDSAMYRCASSLSAAGPPEQFFGPGTRLTVL.

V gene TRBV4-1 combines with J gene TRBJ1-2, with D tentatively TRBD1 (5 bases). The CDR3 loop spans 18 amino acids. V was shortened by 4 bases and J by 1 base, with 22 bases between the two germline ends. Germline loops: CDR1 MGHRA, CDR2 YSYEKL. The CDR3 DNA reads TGCGCCAGCAGCCCACGTGACGGGGGAAGGGTGCGTAACTATGGCTACACCTTC. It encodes CASSPRDGGRVRNYGYTF.

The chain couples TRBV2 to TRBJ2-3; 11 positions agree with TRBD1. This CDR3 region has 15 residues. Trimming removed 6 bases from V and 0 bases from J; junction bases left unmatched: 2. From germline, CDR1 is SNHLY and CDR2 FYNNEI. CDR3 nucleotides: TGTGCCAGCAGCTGGGACAGGGGGAGCACAGATACGCAGTATTTT. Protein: CASSWDRGSTDTQYF.

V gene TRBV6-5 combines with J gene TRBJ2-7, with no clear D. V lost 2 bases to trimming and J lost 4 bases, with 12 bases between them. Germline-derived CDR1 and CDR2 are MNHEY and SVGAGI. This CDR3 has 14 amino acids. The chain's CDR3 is CASSYGQLPYEQYF. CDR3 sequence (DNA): TGTGCCAGCAGTTACGGGCAACTCCCTTACGAGCAGTACTTC.

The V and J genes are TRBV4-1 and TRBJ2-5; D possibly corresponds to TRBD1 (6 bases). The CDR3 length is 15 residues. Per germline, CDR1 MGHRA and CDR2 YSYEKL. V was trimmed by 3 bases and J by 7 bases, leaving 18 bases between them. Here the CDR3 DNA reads TGCGCCAGCAGCCAGCAACACAGGGTTAAGGGGACCCAGTACTTC. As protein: CASSQQHRVKGTQYF.

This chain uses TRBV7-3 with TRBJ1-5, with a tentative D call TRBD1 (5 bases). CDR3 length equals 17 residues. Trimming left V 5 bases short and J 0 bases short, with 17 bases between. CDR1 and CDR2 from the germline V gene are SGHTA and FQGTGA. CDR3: CASSHAWGVHSNQPQHF. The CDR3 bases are TGTGCCAGCAGCCATGCCTGGGGGGTACATAGCAATCAGCCCCAGCATTTT.

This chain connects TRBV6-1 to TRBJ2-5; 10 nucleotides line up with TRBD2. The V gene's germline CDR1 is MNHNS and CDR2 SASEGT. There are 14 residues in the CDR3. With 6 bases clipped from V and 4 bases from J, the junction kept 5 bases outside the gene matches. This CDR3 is CASSPGLAAETQYF. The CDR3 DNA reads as TGTGCCAGCAGCCCCGGACTAGCGGCAGAGACCCAGTACTTC.

The CDR3: CASSELDGEGYTF. CDR3 bases: TGTGCCAGCAGTGAACTGGATGGGGAGGGCTACACCTTC. The genes are TRBV6-5 and TRBJ1-2; D is uncertain. Germline CDR1 and CDR2: MNHEY and SVGAGI. The germline V and J ends were trimmed by 5 bases and 8 bases, with 15 bases remaining between them. The CDR3 is 13 amino acids.

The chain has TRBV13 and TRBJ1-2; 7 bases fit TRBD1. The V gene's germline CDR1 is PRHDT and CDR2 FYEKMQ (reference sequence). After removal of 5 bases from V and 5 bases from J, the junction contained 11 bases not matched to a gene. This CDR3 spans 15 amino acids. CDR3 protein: CASSPRQGRTYGYTF. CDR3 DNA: TGTGCCAGCAGCCCTAGACAGGGACGGACATATGGCTACACCTTC.

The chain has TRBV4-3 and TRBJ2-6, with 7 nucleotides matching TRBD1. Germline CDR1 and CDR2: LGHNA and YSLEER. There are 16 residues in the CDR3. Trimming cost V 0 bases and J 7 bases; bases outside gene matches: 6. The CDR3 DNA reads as TGCGCCAGCAGCCAAGATCTCCAGGGGGACGCCAACGTCCTGACTTTC. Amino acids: CASSQDLQGDANVLTF.

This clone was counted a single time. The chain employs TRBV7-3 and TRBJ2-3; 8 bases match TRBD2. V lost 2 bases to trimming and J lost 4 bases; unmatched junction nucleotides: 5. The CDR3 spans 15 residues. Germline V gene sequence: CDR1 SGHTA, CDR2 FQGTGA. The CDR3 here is CASSLWAGGPDTQYF. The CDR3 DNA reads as TGTGCCAGCAGCTTATGGGCGGGGGGCCCAGATACGCAGTATTTT. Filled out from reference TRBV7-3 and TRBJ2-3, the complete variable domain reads GAGVSQTPSNKVTEKGKYVELRCDPISGHTALYWYRQSLGQGPEFLIYFQGTGAADDSGLPNDRFFAVRPEGSVSTLKIQRTERGDSAVYLCASSLWAGGPDTQYFGPGTRLTVL.